This TCR beta chain was found in a study of follicular helper T cells after annual influenza vaccination. CDR1 is SNHLY, CDR2 FYNNEI, per germline. The CDR3 has 13 amino acids. The V gene lost 6 bases and the J gene lost 4 bases, with 10 bases spanning the gap. Specified time point: 2014-2015 season, 7 days after vaccination. Adults were given seasonal inactivated influenza vaccine, and blood CD4 subsets were sorted before and after vaccination. No donor had influenza vaccine in the prior 6 months; all lived in the community. The data were produced by immunoSEQ multiplex PCR, yet TCRdb's version contains in-frame clones alone and is incomplete. The data contain 7,000 to 10,000 clones, about four fifths of them singletons.

Sequenced material: CXCR5+ CD38- circulating T follicular helper cells from blood, taken 7 days after influenza vaccination. Regarding subset: circulating Tfh, non-naive CD4+CXCR5+PD-1+ (ICOS+CD38+ or ICOS-CD38-). The chain recombines TRBV2 with TRBJ1-5; D not resolved. The clonotype originates from an adult who received the influenza vaccine. This chain's CDR3 is CASRDNLNQPQHF. For the CDR3, the DNA is TGTGCCAGCAGGGATAATCTTAATCAGCCCCAGCATTTT.